This record looks at one T cell receptor beta chain sequence and its context. This clone is a singleton in its sample. It has no known antigen specificity. Base qualities are missing; no much larger clone stands one base away. This specimen belongs to a study of blood T cell repertoires in COVID-19 (dated by TCRdb to about 2020). Turning to the overall study: Samples from collaborators originated in the United States, Italy and Spain and spanned both the acute and convalescent phases of COVID-19. The material from the prospective study consisted of cDNA or gDNA derived from T cells, B-cell-depleted T cells, or PBMCs. The dataset comprised deeply sampled blood TCRbeta repertoires from subjects exposed to, actively infected with, or recovered from COVID-19. A freely available public database, intended as a resource for researchers studying the immune response to SARS-CoV-2, is where the repertoires were released. The samples were drawn from the first 160 participants of the ongoing ImmuneRACE study and from under 1,500 subjects provided by 6 global collaborators. The sample metadata nearly always contained a de-identified subject ID, COVID-19 status, age in years and sex. HLA class I and class II types, where available, came from metadata supplied by the sample provider rather than from assay-based typing. What the research found in general, with its limitations: How much clinical and demographic metadata was included differed by source and by participant, and the metadata was provided uncurated.

Counted from cysteine to phenylalanine, this CDR3 has 15 amino acids. The kept DNA is CDR3 alone, 45 bases in frame from the first base. Between the V and J ends, shortened by 1 base and 2 bases respectively, the junction contains 9 bases. The germline V gene specifies LGHNA as CDR1 and YSLEER as CDR2. TCRbeta CDR3 regions were amplified from genomic DNA using the immunoSEQ Assay, a bias-controlled multiplex PCR. The published analysis was carried out like this. Nucleated cell counts per sample were estimated from amplification of reference gene primers within the assay. Sequence reads were collapsed and filtered to measure the absolute abundance of every unique TCRbeta CDR3 rearrangement. Productive Simpson clonality was computed per sample as the square root of Simpson's diversity index over productive rearrangements. The immuneACCESS repertoire file appears here via TCRdb, limited to in-frame rearrangements. These files lack a portion of the clones; in checked studies, under half of the deficit traces to unresolved V genes, and the cause of the others is not known. The V and J calls and clone size come from that table; D and trimming were worked out from the DNA. This sample is represented by 300,000 or so clones; roughly nine tenths of them were singletons. 2.6% of the sample is in the top ten clones.

Participants in the prospective study were aged about 18 to 95 years, lived in under 30 United States geographic areas, and enrolled through a virtual design. In the prospective study, participants were assigned to cohorts based on the clinical history participants reported in a screening survey and a study questionnaire. For ImmuneRACE Cohort 3, a participant was defined as recovered based on two consecutive negative NP/OP PCR tests, clearance by a healthcare professional, or resolution of symptoms. In the prospective study, mobile phlebotomists collected whole blood, serum and a nasopharyngeal or oropharyngeal swab from each participant. Over an approximately 2-month period, participants in the prospective study had the option of providing additional blood draws and questionnaires. Before DNA extraction, prospective study blood samples were shipped either frozen or at room temperature.

The sequence derives from a man in his sixties who had recovered from COVID-19. The rearranged segments are TRBV4-3 and TRBJ1-5; a weak D assignment points to TRBD1 (5 bases agree). The sample was PBMCs or T cells enriched from blood (not recorded which). The CDR3 protein sequence reads: CASSQGGAGNQPQHF. The DNA sequence follows: TGCGCCAGCAGCCAAGGTGGGGCAGGCAATCAGCCCCAGCATTTT.